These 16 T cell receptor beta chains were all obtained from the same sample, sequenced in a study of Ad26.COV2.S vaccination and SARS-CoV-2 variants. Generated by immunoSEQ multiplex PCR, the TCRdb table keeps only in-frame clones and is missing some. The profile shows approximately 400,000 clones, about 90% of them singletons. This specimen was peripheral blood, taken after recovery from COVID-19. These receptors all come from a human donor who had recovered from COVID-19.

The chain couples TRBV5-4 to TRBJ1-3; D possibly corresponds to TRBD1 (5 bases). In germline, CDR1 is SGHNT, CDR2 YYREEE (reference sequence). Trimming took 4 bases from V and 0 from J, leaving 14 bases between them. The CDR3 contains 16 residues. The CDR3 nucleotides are TGTGCCAGCAGCGGGGCGAGTGTTACCTCTGGAAACACCATATATTTT. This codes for CASSGASVTSGNTIYF.

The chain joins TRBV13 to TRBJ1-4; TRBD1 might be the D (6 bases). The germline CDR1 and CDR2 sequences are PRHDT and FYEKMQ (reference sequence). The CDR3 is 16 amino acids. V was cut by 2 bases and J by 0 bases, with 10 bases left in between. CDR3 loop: CASSLRQGTTNEKLFF. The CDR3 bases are TGTGCCAGCAGCTTACGTCAGGGGACAACTAATGAAAAACTGTTTTTT.

The CDR3 loop is CASSPGWSSGAQETQYF. The CDR3 region has the DNA TGTGCCAGCAGCCCCGGGTGGTCTAGCGGGGCTCAAGAGACCCAGTACTTC. The J gene is TRBJ2-5, the V gene TRBV7-9, with 9 bases aligning to TRBD2. The germline CDR1 and CDR2 sequences are SEHNR and FQNEAQ (reference sequence). Trimming cost V 5 bases and J 2 bases; bases outside gene matches: 12. This CDR3 contains 17 residues. The full variable domain, with the rest looked up from reference TRBV7-9 and TRBJ2-5, is DTGVSQNPRHKITKRGQNVTFRCDPISEHNRLYWYRQTLGQGPEFLTYFQNEAQLEKSRLLSDRFSAERPKGSFSTLEIQRTEQGDSAMYLCASSPGWSSGAQETQYFGPGTRLLVL.

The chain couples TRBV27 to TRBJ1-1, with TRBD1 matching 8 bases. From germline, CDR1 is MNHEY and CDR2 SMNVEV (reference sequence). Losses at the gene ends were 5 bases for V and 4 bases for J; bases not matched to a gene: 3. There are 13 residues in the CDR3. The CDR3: CASSTTGGTEAFF. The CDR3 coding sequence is TGTGCCAGCAGTACTACAGGGGGCACTGAAGCTTTCTTT.

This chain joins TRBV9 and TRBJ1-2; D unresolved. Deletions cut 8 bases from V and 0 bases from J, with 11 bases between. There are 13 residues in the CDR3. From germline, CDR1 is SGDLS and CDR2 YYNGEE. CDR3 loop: CASRAVSNYGYTF. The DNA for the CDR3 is TGTGCCAGTAGGGCCGTTTCTAACTATGGCTACACCTTC.

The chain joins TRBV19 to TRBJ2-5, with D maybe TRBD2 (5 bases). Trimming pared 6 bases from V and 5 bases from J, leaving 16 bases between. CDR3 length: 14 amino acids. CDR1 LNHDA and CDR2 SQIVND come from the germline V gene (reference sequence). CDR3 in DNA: TGTGCCAGTAGGAAGCGGACTGATGGGGAGACCCAGTACTTC. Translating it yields CASRKRTDGETQYF.

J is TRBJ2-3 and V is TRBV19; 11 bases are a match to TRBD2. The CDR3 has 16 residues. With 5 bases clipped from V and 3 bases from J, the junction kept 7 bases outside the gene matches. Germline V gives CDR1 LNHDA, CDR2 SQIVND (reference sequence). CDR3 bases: TGTGCCAGTAGTTTTACTAGCGGGGGATTGACAGATACGCAGTATTTT. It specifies CASSFTSGGLTDTQYF. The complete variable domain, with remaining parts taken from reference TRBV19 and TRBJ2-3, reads DGGITQSPKYLFRKEGQNVTLSCEQNLNHDAMYWYRQDPGQGLRLIYYSQIVNDFQKGDIAEGYSVSREKKESFPLTVTSAQKNPTAFYLCASSFTSGGLTDTQYFGPGTRLTVL.

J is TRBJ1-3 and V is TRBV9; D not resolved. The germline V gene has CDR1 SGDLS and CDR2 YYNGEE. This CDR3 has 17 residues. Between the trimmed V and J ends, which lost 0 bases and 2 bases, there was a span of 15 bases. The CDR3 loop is CASSVDLREVPGNTIYF. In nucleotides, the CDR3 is TGTGCCAGCAGCGTAGATTTACGGGAGGTACCTGGAAACACCATATATTTT.

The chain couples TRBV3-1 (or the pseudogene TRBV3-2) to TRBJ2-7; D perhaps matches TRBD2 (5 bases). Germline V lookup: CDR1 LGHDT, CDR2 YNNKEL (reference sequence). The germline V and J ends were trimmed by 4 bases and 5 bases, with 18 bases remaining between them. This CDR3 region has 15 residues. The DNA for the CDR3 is TGTGCCAGCAGCCCCTCGGGATGGGTCGGGGACGAGCAGTACTTC. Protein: CASSPSGWVGDEQYF.

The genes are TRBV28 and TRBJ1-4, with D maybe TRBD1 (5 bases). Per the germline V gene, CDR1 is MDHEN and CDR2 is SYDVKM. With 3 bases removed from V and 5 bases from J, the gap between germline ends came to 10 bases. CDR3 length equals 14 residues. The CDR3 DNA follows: TGTGCCAGCAGTTTTACAAGGGACAATGAAAAACTGTTTTTT. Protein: CASSFTRDNEKLFF.

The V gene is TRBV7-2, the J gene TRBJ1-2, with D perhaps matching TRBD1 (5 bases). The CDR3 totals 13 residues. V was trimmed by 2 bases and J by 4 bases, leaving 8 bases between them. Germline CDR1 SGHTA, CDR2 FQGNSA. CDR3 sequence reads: CASSLLGGYGYTF. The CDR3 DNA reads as TGTGCCAGCAGCTTATTGGGGGGCTATGGCTACACCTTC.

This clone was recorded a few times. The CDR3 sequence: CASSPIGGSNYGYTF. The DNA of the CDR3 is TGTGCCAGCAGCCCCATCGGGGGGTCTAACTATGGCTACACCTTC. The V call is TRBV3-1 (or the pseudogene TRBV3-2), the J call TRBJ1-2, with TRBD1 as a possible D gene (5 bases). The CDR3 is made up of 15 amino acids. CDR1 is LGHDT, CDR2 YNNKEL, per germline (reference sequence). Trimming left V 4 bases short and J 0 bases short, with 12 bases between.

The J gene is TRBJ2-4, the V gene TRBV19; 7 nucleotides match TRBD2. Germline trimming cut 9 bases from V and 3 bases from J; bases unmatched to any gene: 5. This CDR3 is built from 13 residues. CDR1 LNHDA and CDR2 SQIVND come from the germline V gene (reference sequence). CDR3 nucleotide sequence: TGTGCCAGCGGGTGGGGGGGCAAAAACATTCAGTACTTC. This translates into CASGWGGKNIQYF.

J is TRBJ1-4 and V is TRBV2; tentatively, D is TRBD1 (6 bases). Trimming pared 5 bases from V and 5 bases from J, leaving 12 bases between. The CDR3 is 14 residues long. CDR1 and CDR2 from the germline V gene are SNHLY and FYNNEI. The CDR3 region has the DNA TGTGCCAGCAGTTACAGGGCCCTCAATGAAAAACTGTTTTTT. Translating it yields CASSYRALNEKLFF. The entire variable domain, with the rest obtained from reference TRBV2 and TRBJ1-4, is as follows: EPEVTQTPSHQVTQMGQEVILRCVPISNHLYFYWYRQILGQKVEFLVSFYNNEISEKSEIFDDQFSVERPDGSNFTLKIRSTKLEDSAMYFCASSYRALNEKLFFGSGTQLSVL.

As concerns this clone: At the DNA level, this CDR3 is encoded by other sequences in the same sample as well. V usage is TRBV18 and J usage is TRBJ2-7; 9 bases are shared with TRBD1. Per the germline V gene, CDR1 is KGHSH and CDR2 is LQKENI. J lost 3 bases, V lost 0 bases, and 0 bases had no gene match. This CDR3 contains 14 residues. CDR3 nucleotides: TGTGCCAGCTCACCACCGGGACAGGGCTACGAGCAGTACTTC. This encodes CASSPPGQGYEQYF.

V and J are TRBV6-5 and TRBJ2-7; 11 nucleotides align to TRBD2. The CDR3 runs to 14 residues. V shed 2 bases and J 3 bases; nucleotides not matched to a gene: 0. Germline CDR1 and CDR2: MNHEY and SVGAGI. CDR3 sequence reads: CASSYTSGGYEQYF. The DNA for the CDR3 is TGTGCCAGCAGTTACACTAGCGGGGGCTACGAGCAGTACTTC.